This T cell receptor (beta chain) comes out of a study of control samples from healthy donors and cancer patients (dated by TCRdb to 2019 to 2021). The CDR3 measures 15 amino acids from cysteine to phenylalanine. This entry keeps only the CDR3 DNA: 45 bases, framed from base 1. According to the germline V gene, CDR1 reads MNHEY and CDR2 reads SVGAGI. The junction shows trimming of 7 bases on V and 5 bases on J, and the gene matches do not reach 4 bases of it. Comment on this clone: Its antigen remains undetermined. The record has no base qualities; no much larger clone is one base away.

The method was the immunoSEQ multiplex PCR assay. TCRdb limited this immuneACCESS table to in-frame rearrangements with V and J called. A share of clones is missing; checked studies link under half to unresolved V genes, and the rest is unexplained. Across this sample there are more than 70,000 clones, with approximately 94% seen only once. Together, the top ten hold approximately 3% of the sample. The receptor's source is a woman aged 30 to 39 in good health. The rearrangement joined TRBV6-5 to TRBJ1-6, with TRBD1 identical over 11 junction bases. The sequenced sample was blood. The CDR3 loop reads CASNPGQGDNSPLHF. The DNA reads TGTGCCAGCAACCCGGGACAGGGGGATAATTCACCCCTCCACTTT.